These T cell receptor beta chains were read from a single sample in a study of blood T cell repertoires in COVID-19. Profiling relied on immunoSEQ multiplex PCR, and the TCRdb table lists in-frame clones only, not all of them. This table has about 210,000 clones, approximately 86% appearing once. The sequencing sample was made of peripheral blood. The source of these receptors is a man between 40 and 49 years old with acute or convalescent COVID-19. Each CDR3 is given without its conserved first and last residue. D genes are given only for firm matches. The size entry is marked missing in some rows and otherwise reads once, few, many or a size class.

J gene	V gene	D gene	clone size	CDR3 protein
TRBJ1-2	TRBV10-3	TRBD1	.	AIGRPPGQGAGGYT
TRBJ2-1	TRBV27	TRBD1	.	ASSSGQGTYNEQF
TRBJ2-3	TRBV5-1	.	.	ASSGPSGSPDTQY
TRBJ2-7	TRBV3-1/TRBV3-2	.	once	ASSQSAYEQY
TRBJ2-1	TRBV5-6	.	.	ASSLASGYSYNEQF
TRBJ2-1	TRBV2	TRBD2	.	ASSGGLAGHLMKQF
TRBJ1-5	TRBV3-1/TRBV3-2	.	.	ASSQERTKTSGYDQPQH
TRBJ1-5	TRBV28	.	.	ASSVTGYSNQPQH
TRBJ2-3	TRBV11-2	.	.	ASSFGGGNTDTQY
TRBJ1-1	TRBV24-1	.	.	ATSDAYTEAF
TRBJ1-6	TRBV5-1	.	.	ASSPSTRNNSPLH
TRBJ2-3	TRBV9	.	.	ASSVEVSGFSTDTQY
TRBJ1-6	TRBV19	.	few	ASSIRPTGLNSPLH
TRBJ1-1	TRBV28	TRBD1	.	ASNSDPGQLNTEAF
TRBJ1-4	TRBV18	.	.	ASSPSREFTNEKLF
TRBJ2-5	TRBV15	TRBD1	.	ATSRNRGPETQY
TRBJ2-1	TRBV18	TRBD1	.	ASSPRGREYNEQF
TRBJ1-6	TRBV10-3	.	.	AISDPDSPLH
TRBJ2-1	TRBV30	.	.	AWGQGVEQF
TRBJ1-2	TRBV6-4	TRBD1	.	ASNPDGTGHSIGGYT
TRBJ2-5	TRBV9	TRBD1	.	ASSVEGRGRETQY
TRBJ2-7	TRBV5-6	TRBD2	.	ASSIGTSGRIHEQY
TRBJ1-6	TRBV19	.	.	ASSMGTPYNSPLH
TRBJ2-2	TRBV10-1	.	.	ASRATGSGELF
TRBJ2-7	TRBV29-1	.	.	SVEQGSQSYEQY
TRBJ2-7	TRBV7-2	TRBD1	.	ASSFFTGGSEQY
TRBJ2-3	TRBV7-3	TRBD2	once	ASSPQGLAVTDTQY
TRBJ1-5	TRBV28	.	once	ASSLKRNSNQPQH
TRBJ2-5	TRBV9	TRBD1	.	ASSVGPGGIQETQY
TRBJ1-5	TRBV4-1	.	.	ASSQDGRSLGNQPQH
TRBJ2-7	TRBV7-9	TRBD1	few	ASSRITGDRGYEQY
TRBJ1-5	TRBV27	.	.	ASSLLGSRQPQH
TRBJ2-5	TRBV18	.	.	ASSPPQRGLYQETQY
TRBJ1-1	TRBV27	.	.	ASSSGGSTEAF
TRBJ1-1	TRBV18	TRBD1	.	ASSPPDRGEAF
TRBJ1-4	TRBV24-1	.	.	ATSAGGINEKLF
TRBJ1-5	TRBV6-5	.	.	ASSYSGSGGNQPQH
TRBJ2-3	TRBV21-1	.	.	ASSNLPLSDRATDTQY
TRBJ2-7	TRBV19	TRBD1	.	ASSRGQGGSYEQY
TRBJ2-7	TRBV7-2	.	.	ASSPPRGTAYEQY
TRBJ1-2	TRBV2	TRBD1	.	ASSSDRDGVYGYT
TRBJ2-7	TRBV5-1	.	.	ASSPGFYEQY
TRBJ1-2	TRBV19	TRBD1	.	ASKLVSGTGGGYT
TRBJ2-5	TRBV7-2	.	.	ASSFWRSQETQY
TRBJ1-4	TRBV11-2	TRBD1	.	ASSTDRGREKLF
TRBJ1-2	TRBV28	.	.	ASSLGGGVPIYGYT
TRBJ2-5	TRBV7-2	TRBD2	.	ASRKPLAEAGETQY
TRBJ1-2	TRBV5-8	.	.	ASSRGRALAPYGYT
TRBJ1-4	TRBV25-1	.	.	ASSEWAGNNEKLF
TRBJ2-1	TRBV18	TRBD1	.	ASSTGDGNEQF